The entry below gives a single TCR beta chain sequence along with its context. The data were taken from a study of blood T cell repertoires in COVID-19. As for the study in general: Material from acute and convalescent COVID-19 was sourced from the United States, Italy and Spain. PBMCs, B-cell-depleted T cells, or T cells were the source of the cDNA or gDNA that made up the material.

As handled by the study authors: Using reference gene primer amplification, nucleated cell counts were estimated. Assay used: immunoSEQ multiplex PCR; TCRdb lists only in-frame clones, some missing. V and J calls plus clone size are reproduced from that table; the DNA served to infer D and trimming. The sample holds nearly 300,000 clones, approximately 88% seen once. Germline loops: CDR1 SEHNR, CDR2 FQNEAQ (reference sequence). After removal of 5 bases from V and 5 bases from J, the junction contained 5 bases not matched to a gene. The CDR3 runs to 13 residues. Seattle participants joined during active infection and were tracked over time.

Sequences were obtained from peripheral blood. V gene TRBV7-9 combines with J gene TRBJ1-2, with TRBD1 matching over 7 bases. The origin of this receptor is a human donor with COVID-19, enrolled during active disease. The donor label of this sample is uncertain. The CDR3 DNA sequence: TGTGCCAGCAGCCCGACAGGGAATTATGGCTACACCTTC. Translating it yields CASSPTGNYGYTF. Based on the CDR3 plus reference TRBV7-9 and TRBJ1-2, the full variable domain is DTGVSQNPRHKITKRGQNVTFRCDPISEHNRLYWYRQTLGQGPEFLTYFQNEAQLEKSRLLSDRFSAERPKGSFSTLEIQRTEQGDSAMYLCASSPTGNYGYTFGSGTRLTVV.